Shown below are 2 T cell receptor beta chains from a single sample sequenced in a study of cytomegalovirus exposure and HLA in healthy donors. Measured with immunoSEQ multiplex PCR; TCRdb has only the in-frame clones, and not every one. Seen here are roughly 250,000 clones, 90% observed once, and the top ten hold 0.35% to 0.45%. The sequencing sample was made of PBMCs. These TCRs come from a woman between 18 and 30 years old in good health and CMV-seronegative.

This sequence joins TRBV13 and TRBJ2-5; TRBD1 aligns across 9 bases. V shed 5 bases and J 3 bases; nucleotides not matched to a gene: 7. The CDR3 has 15 amino acids. Germline CDR1 reads PRHDT; CDR2 reads FYEKMQ (reference sequence). The CDR3 DNA reads as TGTGCCAGCAGCCGTCCGGGACAGGGTGAAGAGACCCAGTACTTC. Its translation: CASSRPGQGEETQYF.

The rearrangement joins TRBV7-3 to TRBJ2-1, with a possible D match to TRBD1 (6 bases). Germline values: CDR1 SGHTA, CDR2 FQGTGA. V lost 3 bases to trimming and J lost 2 bases, with 11 bases between them. This CDR3 spans 15 amino acids. CDR3 sequence reads: CASSFGQPAYNEQFF. The CDR3 DNA sequence: TGTGCCAGCAGCTTTGGACAGCCAGCCTACAATGAGCAGTTCTTC.